Sequencing of this TCR beta chain was carried out in a study of T cell repertoires in cytomegalovirus infection. Findings of the study overall: In two of eight donors, the top clonotype was HLA-C-restricted CMV-specific.

TCRdb independently ran MiXCR on the reads; one entry per CDR3 protein. The repertoire has roughly 640,000 distinct CDR3 sequences, 20% to 25% of them found once; the top ten carry under 8.5%. Many counts were recorded for this clonotype. The antigen remains unidentified. CDR1 and CDR2 from the germline V gene are SGHTA and FQGNSA. The CDR3 is 14 amino acids. Trimming removed 1 base from V and 3 bases from J, with 4 bases in between. The source of this sequence is a human donor in good health (CMV status not recorded). Some clones in this sample may be carry-over from other donors' samples. What was sequenced was CD8+ T cells from PBMCs. The chain combines TRBV7-2 with TRBJ1-6; unclear D gene. CDR3 amino acids: CASSLVLYNSPLHF. The CDR3 DNA follows: TGTGCCAGCAGCTTAGTGCTCTATAATTCACCCCTCCACTTT.